Listed below are T cell receptor beta chains from one sample, sequenced in a study of blood T cell repertoires in COVID-19. Assay: immunoSEQ multiplex PCR; the TCRdb copy retains only in-frame clones and omits some. The top ten hold 7.2% of the sample, which has roughly 150,000 clones, around 80% seen once. Sequenced input: peripheral blood. The receptors come from a woman aged 45-65 years in a cohort sampled during active or convalescent COVID-19. The CDR3 runs from the conserved cysteine through the conserved F or W. Fields, in order: V gene, D gene, J gene, clone size, CDR3 protein, CDR3 DNA. D genes are given only for firm matches. Clone sizes are given selectively: once, few, many, or a class where the clone is expanded.

V gene: TRBV6-6; D gene: TRBD1; J gene: TRBJ1-5; clone size: .; CDR3 protein: CASSWDSNQPQHF; CDR3 DNA: TGTGCCAGCAGCTGGGACAGTAATCAGCCCCAGCATTTT
V gene: TRBV5-1; D gene: .; J gene: TRBJ1-2; clone size: .; CDR3 protein: CASSVDMTLYGYTF; CDR3 DNA: TGCGCCAGCAGCGTGGACATGACTTTATATGGCTACACCTTC
V gene: TRBV29-1; D gene: .; J gene: TRBJ1-3; clone size: .; CDR3 protein: CSVVSGVGNTIYF; CDR3 DNA: TGCAGCGTTGTGTCAGGGGTTGGAAACACCATATATTTT
V gene: TRBV5-1; D gene: .; J gene: TRBJ1-2; clone size: .; CDR3 protein: CASSWGVRVPYGYTF; CDR3 DNA: TGCGCCAGCAGCTGGGGGGTCCGGGTACCCTATGGCTACACCTTC
V gene: TRBV5-6; D gene: .; J gene: TRBJ1-3; clone size: .; CDR3 protein: CASSSRGSGNTIYF; CDR3 DNA: TGTGCCAGCAGCTCCAGGGGCTCTGGAAACACCATATATTTT
V gene: TRBV19; D gene: .; J gene: TRBJ1-1; clone size: .; CDR3 protein: CARTTRGGPEAFF; CDR3 DNA: TGTGCCAGGACGACCCGGGGGGGGCCTGAAGCTTTCTTT
V gene: TRBV5-1; D gene: TRBD1; J gene: TRBJ2-5; clone size: .; CDR3 protein: CASSPRQGQPQETQYF; CDR3 DNA: TGCGCCAGCAGCCCCAGACAGGGCCAACCCCAAGAGACCCAGTACTTC
V gene: TRBV7-2; D gene: .; J gene: TRBJ1-5; clone size: .; CDR3 protein: CASSGAVRNQPQHF; CDR3 DNA: TGTGCCAGCAGTGGGGCAGTTAGAAATCAGCCCCAGCATTTT
V gene: TRBV9; D gene: .; J gene: TRBJ1-1; clone size: .; CDR3 protein: CASSVAGTTEAFF; CDR3 DNA: TGTGCCAGCAGCGTAGCTGGTACAACTGAAGCTTTCTTT
V gene: TRBV7-2; D gene: .; J gene: TRBJ1-1; clone size: .; CDR3 protein: CASSLGIAGTTEAFF; CDR3 DNA: TGTGCCAGCAGCTTAGGAATTGCGGGGACCACTGAAGCTTTCTTT
V gene: TRBV5-1; D gene: .; J gene: TRBJ2-7; clone size: .; CDR3 protein: CASSLAVGGGYYEQYF; CDR3 DNA: TGCGCCAGCAGCTTGGCAGTTGGCGGGGGCTATTACGAGCAGTACTTC
V gene: TRBV11-2; D gene: TRBD1; J gene: TRBJ2-7; clone size: .; CDR3 protein: CASSPRDRSYEQYF; CDR3 DNA: TGTGCCAGCAGCCCCCGGGACAGGTCCTACGAGCAGTACTTC
V gene: TRBV7-9; D gene: .; J gene: TRBJ1-5; clone size: .; CDR3 protein: CASSRGGYSNQPQHF; CDR3 DNA: TGTGCCAGCAGCCGAGGAGGGTATAGCAATCAGCCCCAGCATTTT
V gene: TRBV11-3; D gene: .; J gene: TRBJ1-3; clone size: .; CDR3 protein: CASSQGRGRNTIYF; CDR3 DNA: TGTGCCAGCAGCCAGGGGCGTGGGAGAAACACCATATATTTT
V gene: TRBV5-6; D gene: TRBD2; J gene: TRBJ2-1; clone size: .; CDR3 protein: CASSSRVAGVYNEQFF; CDR3 DNA: TGTGCCAGCAGCTCCCGGGTAGCGGGTGTGTACAATGAGCAGTTCTTC
V gene: TRBV5-1; D gene: .; J gene: TRBJ2-3; clone size: .; CDR3 protein: CASRQGRDTDTQYF; CDR3 DNA: TGCGCCAGCAGGCAAGGCAGGGATACGGATACGCAGTATTTT
V gene: TRBV24-1; D gene: TRBD2; J gene: TRBJ2-1; clone size: few; CDR3 protein: CATGLAEYNEQFF; CDR3 DNA: TGTGCCACCGGACTAGCGGAGTACAATGAGCAGTTCTTC
V gene: TRBV5-1; D gene: TRBD2; J gene: TRBJ2-5; clone size: .; CDR3 protein: CASTLAPGGLQETQYF; CDR3 DNA: TGCGCCAGCACCTTGGCCCCGGGGGGGCTCCAAGAGACCCAGTACTTC
V gene: TRBV30; D gene: .; J gene: TRBJ2-6; clone size: .; CDR3 protein: CAWTHSSGANVLTF; CDR3 DNA: TGTGCCTGGACCCATAGCTCTGGGGCCAACGTCCTGACTTTC
V gene: TRBV23-1; D gene: .; J gene: TRBJ2-7; clone size: .; CDR3 protein: CASSPRQAPYEQYF; CDR3 DNA: TGCGCCAGCAGTCCCCGACAGGCCCCCTACGAGCAGTACTTC
V gene: TRBV10-3; D gene: .; J gene: TRBJ1-1; clone size: .; CDR3 protein: CATLDSLTGEAFF; CDR3 DNA: TGTGCCACCCTGGACAGCCTAACCGGAGAAGCTTTCTTT
V gene: TRBV12-3/TRBV12-4; D gene: .; J gene: TRBJ2-7; clone size: .; CDR3 protein: CASGTGLYEQYF; CDR3 DNA: TGTGCCAGCGGAACAGGGTTGTACGAGCAGTACTTC
V gene: TRBV6-5; D gene: TRBD1; J gene: TRBJ1-2; clone size: .; CDR3 protein: CASSSAGQGDYGYTF; CDR3 DNA: TGTGCCAGCAGTTCCGCTGGACAGGGAGACTATGGCTACACCTTC
V gene: TRBV5-1; D gene: TRBD1; J gene: TRBJ1-5; clone size: .; CDR3 protein: CASSAQGGRNQPQHF; CDR3 DNA: TGCGCCAGCAGCGCCCAGGGGGGACGCAATCAGCCCCAGCATTTT
V gene: TRBV10-3; D gene: TRBD1; J gene: TRBJ1-2; clone size: .; CDR3 protein: CAISTTGGAYGYTF; CDR3 DNA: TGTGCCATCAGTACCACAGGGGGCGCCTATGGCTACACCTTC
V gene: TRBV19; D gene: .; J gene: TRBJ2-7; clone size: .; CDR3 protein: CASSPRGYEQYF; CDR3 DNA: TGTGCCAGTAGTCCCAGGGGCTACGAGCAGTACTTC
V gene: TRBV29-1; D gene: TRBD1; J gene: TRBJ1-3; clone size: once; CDR3 protein: CSVQQGAGNTIYF; CDR3 DNA: TGCAGCGTCCAACAGGGGGCTGGAAACACCATATATTTT
V gene: TRBV7-3; D gene: .; J gene: TRBJ2-5; clone size: .; CDR3 protein: CASSPQGGPQETQYF; CDR3 DNA: TGTGCCAGCAGCCCCCAGGGGGGACCCCAAGAGACCCAGTACTTC
V gene: TRBV4-1; D gene: .; J gene: TRBJ1-5; clone size: .; CDR3 protein: CASSQDWRAPYQPQHF; CDR3 DNA: TGCGCCAGCAGCCAAGATTGGCGGGCCCCATATCAGCCCCAGCATTTT
V gene: TRBV25-1; D gene: .; J gene: TRBJ2-1; clone size: .; CDR3 protein: CASSESETEQFF; CDR3 DNA: TGTGCCAGCAGTGAATCGGAGACTGAGCAGTTCTTC
V gene: TRBV7-8; D gene: TRBD2; J gene: TRBJ2-1; clone size: many; CDR3 protein: CASRGLTSGGNNEQFF; CDR3 DNA: TGTGCCAGCAGGGGCCTGACTAGCGGGGGAAACAATGAGCAGTTCTTC
V gene: TRBV6-5; D gene: TRBD2; J gene: TRBJ2-5; clone size: .; CDR3 protein: CASSLAGGRETQYF; CDR3 DNA: TGTGCCAGCAGCTTAGCGGGGGGACGGGAGACCCAGTACTTC
V gene: TRBV6-5; D gene: TRBD2; J gene: TRBJ2-1; clone size: .; CDR3 protein: CASSYLAGPAYNEQFF; CDR3 DNA: TGTGCCAGCAGTTACCTAGCGGGCCCGGCCTACAATGAGCAGTTCTTC
V gene: TRBV7-9; D gene: .; J gene: TRBJ2-3; clone size: .; CDR3 protein: CASSSSWATDTQYF; CDR3 DNA: TGTGCCAGCAGCTCTAGCTGGGCCACAGATACGCAGTATTTT
V gene: TRBV3-1/TRBV3-2; D gene: TRBD1; J gene: TRBJ1-4; clone size: .; CDR3 protein: CASSRRDRDEKLFF; CDR3 DNA: TGTGCCAGCAGCCGCCGGGACAGGGACGAAAAACTGTTTTTT
V gene: TRBV7-2; D gene: TRBD2; J gene: TRBJ2-1; clone size: .; CDR3 protein: CASSLARSGAHEQFF; CDR3 DNA: TGTGCCAGCAGCTTAGCCCGCAGCGGGGCGCATGAGCAGTTCTTC
V gene: TRBV7-2; D gene: .; J gene: TRBJ2-3; clone size: .; CDR3 protein: CASSTGGTSTDTQYF; CDR3 DNA: TGTGCCAGCAGTACCGGAGGGACCAGCACAGATACGCAGTATTTT
V gene: TRBV7-2; D gene: .; J gene: TRBJ1-5; clone size: .; CDR3 protein: CASSLGPPGNQPQHF; CDR3 DNA: TGTGCCAGCAGCTTAGGCCCCCCGGGTAATCAGCCCCAGCATTTT
V gene: TRBV6-2/TRBV6-3; D gene: TRBD1; J gene: TRBJ2-3; clone size: .; CDR3 protein: CASSYPPGQVSRGGDTQYF; CDR3 DNA: TGTGCCAGCAGTTACCCCCCGGGACAGGTCTCTCGGGGTGGAGATACGCAGTATTTT
V gene: TRBV27; D gene: .; J gene: TRBJ1-6; clone size: .; CDR3 protein: CASSFLLGDGGSPLHF; CDR3 DNA: TGTGCCAGCAGTTTCCTCCTCGGGGACGGGGGTTCACCCCTCCACTTT
V gene: TRBV5-4; D gene: .; J gene: TRBJ1-1; clone size: .; CDR3 protein: CASSSTDSMNTEAFF; CDR3 DNA: TGTGCCAGCAGCAGCACGGACAGTATGAACACTGAAGCTTTCTTT
V gene: TRBV5-1; D gene: TRBD1; J gene: TRBJ2-1; clone size: .; CDR3 protein: CASGRDRTGGNEQFF; CDR3 DNA: TGCGCCAGCGGCCGCGATAGGACAGGGGGCAATGAGCAGTTCTTC